This entry describes one T cell receptor beta chain. Its antigen is unknown. Per-nucleotide qualities are absent, and no much larger clonotype sits a single base away. Library generation was performed with UMI-ligation and nested PCR. To cover both TRBC1 and TRBC2, the beta constant-region primer consisted of an equimolar mix of two oligonucleotides. A single-stranded oligonucleotide carrying the SP2 primer and a 12-nucleotide UMI was ligated to the 3' end of the cDNA by T4 RNA ligase 1. The ligated cDNA went through four rounds of PCR with nested alpha and beta constant-region primers together with the SP2 primer. The ligation reaction was incubated at 16°C for about 20-24 hours. To avoid over-amplification, PCR2 was usually performed as a SYBR Green qPCR and halted once a predetermined threshold was reached. All purifications after the first were performed with Agencourt AMPure XP magnetic beads. Libraries were quantified by Qubit and checked on a TapeStation, with a main peak expected near 650 bp. Pooled libraries were sequenced on an Illumina MiSeq with v2 2x251 paired-end kits, typically giving roughly 0.9-2.3 million reads per sample. Libraries were pooled at around 4 nM per sample, and about 4.5-7.5% PhiX was added to improve cluster recognition. The published analysis was carried out like this. V and J genes were assigned to Demultiplexor-processed FASTQ reads by Decombinator through tag matching, with a single base-pair mismatch being allowed. By using UMIs, Collapsinator corrected both sequencing errors and the frequency errors caused by PCR heterogeneity. CDR3Translator translated TCRs and extracted CDR3s from the conserved cysteine to the FGXG phenylalanine, flagging non-productive sequences. Gini, Shannon entropy and inverse Simpson indices were calculated on repertoires subsampled to equal numbers of UMI-defined TCRs. Within the linear range, a power law was fitted by maximum likelihood to the distributions of clonotype abundance. Similar UMI counts, unique TCR numbers and clonal distributions were obtained with the pipeline and with MIGEC on one naive CD8 sample. A set of several thousand CMV-associated CDR3 sequences, compiled from VDJdb and a published dataset, was used to search the repertoires. The raw public data were reprocessed by TCRdb itself: fastp quality trimming at Q25, MiXCR clonotype calling, in-frame beta chains only. Every entry covers one CDR3 protein and lists the most common genes and DNA from its rows. The V and J calls and clone size come from TCRdb's table, not from the authors' own analysis. The sample table lists 100,000 or so distinct CDR3 sequences, around 6.5% of them with a count of one. 1.6% of the sample belongs to the ten largest clones.

From the second PCR step onward, the TCR alpha chain libraries and the TCR beta chain libraries were amplified separately. CMV status of each donor was established by measuring IFNgamma production from CD4+ T cells after fresh PBMCs were stimulated overnight with CMV viral lysate. CD4 T cells were positively selected using Miltenyi beads, after which CD8 T cells were positively selected from the CD4-negative fraction. Cells stained for CD3, CD4, CD8, CD45RA, CD27 and a live/dead dye were sorted on a BD Aria II into four subsets by CD45RA and CD27. Blood came from three healthy volunteers, each fractionated into CD4 and CD8 T cells and then into four differentiation subsets. Approximately 120 ml of peripheral blood was taken from each donor, and PBMC were separated by density-gradient centrifugation on Ficoll-Paque PLUS. After sorting, cells were lysed in RLT buffer, RNA was extracted using a Qiagen RNeasy kit, and the extracted RNA was stored at -80 degrees C.

Including the terminal cysteine and phenylalanine, the CDR3 comprises 11 residues. Only the CDR3 part of the read is kept: 33 bases, read in frame from the first base. Taken from the germline V gene, the CDR1 and CDR2 loops are MDHEN and SYDVKM. Relative to germline, V is 8 bases shorter and J is 2 bases shorter, with 6 bases between their ends. The data are from a study of naive and memory T cell subsets (dated 2017 in TCRdb). Study-wide context: The study applied an open-source, UMI-based TCR alpha and beta sequencing pipeline to sorted naive and memory peripheral blood T cell subsets. RNA was DNase-treated and reverse transcribed with TCR constant-region primers, mostly using SuperScript III. Complete agreement was observed between the functional CMV T cell responses and the IgG serology results. Results the study describes overall, beyond this receptor: Single alpha or beta chain sequences, rather than paired alpha/beta receptors, were used to define clonotypes. TCR abundance followed a power law with an exponent that was different for naive and memory subsets but consistent across the three individuals. Following error correction, more than 95% of naive TCR sequences occurred only once, which made naive abundance distributions much steeper than those of memory subsets. Gini index rose and Shannon and inverse Simpson diversity fell from naive through CM, EM and EMRA in both CD4 and CD8 cells. No ground truth was available to validate the repertoire findings for the naive and memory subsets. RNA-based TCR counts may be influenced by expression changes linked to T cell activation and differentiation.

The V gene is TRBV28 and the J gene is TRBJ1-2, with the identity of the D gene unclear. The sample taken for sequencing was central memory CD4+ T cells from blood. The cell subset or site label, as the study defines it: central memory, CD45RA- CD27+. The receptor was derived from a human donor in good health. The sequence in DNA is TGTGCCAGCTATCGGAACTATGGCTACACCTTC. Protein translation: CASYRNYGYTF.